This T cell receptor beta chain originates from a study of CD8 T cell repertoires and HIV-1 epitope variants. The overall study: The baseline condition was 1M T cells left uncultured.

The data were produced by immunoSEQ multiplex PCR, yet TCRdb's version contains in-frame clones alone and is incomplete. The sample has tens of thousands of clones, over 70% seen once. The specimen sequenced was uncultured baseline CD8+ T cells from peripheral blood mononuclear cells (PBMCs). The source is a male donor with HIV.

For the CDR3, the DNA is TGTGCCAGCAGCTTAAGGGCCAGGGGCACAGATACGCAGTATTTT. Its protein product is CASSLRARGTDTQYF. This sequence joins TRBV7-3 and TRBJ2-3; tentatively, D is TRBD1 (5 bases). The CDR3 consists of 15 residues. Trimming shortened V by 1 base and J by 1 base, and 9 bases separated the two germline ends. The germline V gene encodes CDR1 SGHTA and CDR2 FQGTGA.